This T cell receptor beta chain was observed in a study of T cell repertoires in cytomegalovirus infection. Study context: CMV infection and matching HLA type were both indicated by public TCR beta signatures.

This clonotype was seen at least ten times. The target antigen is unknown. The study, taken as a whole, reports: Dominating the ex vivo response were TCR beta clonotypes that were CMV-specific and HLA-C-restricted. There were carriers of CMV plus the relevant HLA, and cumulative public TCR beta family frequency identified them.

TCRdb reprocessed the reads via MiXCR and lists one record per CDR3 protein. The sample records under 200,000 distinct CDR3 sequences, nearly 9.5% being singletons. The source is a human donor in good health (CMV status not recorded). Some clones in this sample may be carry-over from other donors' samples. Source material: PBMCs.

CDR3: CSASLPRGEAFF. CDR3 DNA sequence: TGCAGTGCTAGCTTACCCAGGGGGGAAGCTTTCTTT. V is TRBV20-1 and J is TRBJ1-1; 7 bases fit TRBD1. This CDR3 is 12 amino acids long. Germline V gene lookup returns CDR1 DFQATT and CDR2 SNEGSKA (reference sequence). The ends lost 3 bases at V and 8 bases at J; junction bases unmatched: 6.